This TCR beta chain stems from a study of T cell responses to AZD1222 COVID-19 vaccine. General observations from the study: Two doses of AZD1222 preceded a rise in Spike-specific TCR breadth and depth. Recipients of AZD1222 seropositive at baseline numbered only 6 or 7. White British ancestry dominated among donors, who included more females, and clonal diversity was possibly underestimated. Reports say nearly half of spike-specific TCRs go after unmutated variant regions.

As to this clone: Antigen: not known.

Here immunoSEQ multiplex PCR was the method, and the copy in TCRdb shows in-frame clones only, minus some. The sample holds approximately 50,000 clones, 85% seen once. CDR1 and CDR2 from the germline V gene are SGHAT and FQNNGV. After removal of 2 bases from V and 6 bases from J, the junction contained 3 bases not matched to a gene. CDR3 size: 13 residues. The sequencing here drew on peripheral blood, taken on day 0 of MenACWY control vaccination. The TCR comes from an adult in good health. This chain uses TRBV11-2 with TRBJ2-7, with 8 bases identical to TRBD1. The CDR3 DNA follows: TGTGCCAGCAGCTTAAACAGGGGGACCGAGCAGTACTTC. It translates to CASSLNRGTEQYF.